Described below is a single T cell receptor beta chain sequence and its context. The entry originates in a study of blood T cell repertoires in COVID-19. Study information: Donors in the United States, Italy and Spain gave samples during acute or convalescent COVID-19. In each case, the material was cDNA or gDNA derived from T cells, B-cell-depleted T cells, or PBMCs.

The V gene lost 2 bases and the J gene lost 6 bases, with 16 bases spanning the gap. Per germline, CDR1 SEHNR and CDR2 FQNEAQ (reference sequence). The CDR3 has 15 residues. One Seattle source followed patients from active infection through their disease course. Authors' analysis steps: Amplification with reference gene primers provided the estimates of nucleated cell counts. TCRdb keeps only in-frame clones here, not all; method: immunoSEQ multiplex PCR. That table is the source of V, J and clone size, and D and trimming were worked out from the DNA. The sample includes under 550,000 clones, 70% to 90% of them seen just once.

The receptor's source is a man aged 18 to 29 with COVID-19, enrolled during active disease. The genes are TRBV7-9 and TRBJ1-2, with D possibly TRBD1 on 5 matching bases. The specimen was peripheral blood. The CDR3 loop reads CASSLISGGLDGYTF. The DNA for the CDR3 is TGTGCCAGCAGCTTAATAAGTGGGGGGTTGGATGGCTACACCTTC.